What follows describes a single TCR beta chain. These data are taken from a study of blood T cells in healthy people across ages. Per germline, CDR1 KGHSY and CDR2 FQNENV. CDR3 length: 16 amino acids. The ends lost 0 bases at V and 1 base at J; junction bases unmatched: 4. Using a J-beta primer mix together with a sample-barcoded 5' primer, a second PCR was run for roughly 6 to 11 cycles. Each CDR3 protein gets one entry after TCRdb re-called the 5' RACE reads with MiXCR. The table records 710,000 or so distinct CDR3 sequences, 32% of them present only once. The chain employs TRBV16 and TRBJ2-3, with 7 bases matching TRBD1. The sequence was obtained from a woman aged 80 or older in good health. Sequencing was done on a sample of blood. CDR3 in amino acids: CASSQSKGQGTDTQYF. The CDR3 nucleotides read TGTGCCAGCAGCCAATCTAAAGGACAGGGCACAGATACGCAGTATTTT.